The clone carrying this T cell receptor (beta chain) has a handful of counts. Its antigen is still unknown. The CDR3 length is 15 residues. J was trimmed by 4 bases and V by 4 bases; bases with no gene match: 5. CDR1 is SGHTS and CDR2 is YDEGEE in the germline V gene. This sample was included in a study of cytomegalovirus exposure and HLA in healthy donors. Whole-study results and caveats: Excluded were some V segments that proved indistinguishable, including TRBV6-2 and TRBV6-3. DRB1 showed the most TCR associations and HLA-C the fewest in a later analysis, as rates varied by HLA locus. As was reported, the HLA-A and HLA-B alleles of most subjects were accurately predicted from TCR beta sequences.

PCR used 60 Vbeta primers and 13 Jbeta primers. TCRdb's copy holds only in-frame clones and misses some; the assay was immunoSEQ multiplex PCR. The sample contains 90,000 or so clones, about three quarters of which appear only once. This receptor was obtained from a young man in good health and CMV-seropositive. Sequencing was carried out using PBMCs. This chain uses TRBV5-8 with TRBJ2-2; TRBD2 matches at 9 bases. The CDR3 DNA reads TGTGCCAGCAGCGTGGGACTAGCTTTCACCGGGGAGCTGTTTTTT. Its translation is CASSVGLAFTGELFF. Combining the CDR3 with reference TRBV5-8 and TRBJ2-2 gives the whole variable domain EAGVTQSPTHLIKTRGQQATLRCSPISGHTSVYWYQQALGLGLQFLLWYDEGEERNRGNFPPRFSGRQFPNYSSELNVNALELEDSALYLCASSVGLAFTGELFFGEGSRLTVL.